This TCR beta chain is drawn from a study of T cells in women clearing cervical HPV infection. Overall study: Controls gave blood once infection was undetectable; cases at lesion identification. Whole-study findings and limits: Repertoire richness, not evenness, was significantly elevated in CIN3+ cases versus controls. Richness differences could reflect unmeasured T-cell content per sample.

J was trimmed by 3 bases and V by 5 bases; bases with no gene match: 6. This CDR3 comprises 15 residues. The germline V gene encodes CDR1 SEHNR and CDR2 FQNEAQ (reference sequence). As for this clone: What it binds is not known. The DNA ends 3 residues before the CDR3 does, and the rest of the CDR3 is filled in from the germline J gene.

Profiling relied on immunoSEQ multiplex PCR, and the TCRdb table lists in-frame clones only, not all of them. This table holds over 25,000 clones. This clonotype was sampled from a woman aged 18 to 75 with a cervical HPV16 infection that either progressed to CIN3+ or cleared (not recorded which). The material sequenced was blood buffy coat. The chain combines TRBV7-9 with TRBJ1-5, with 8 nucleotides matching TRBD1. The CDR3 reads CASSGQGQPNQPQHF. Incomplete CDR3 DNA: TGTGCCAGCAGCGGACAGGGACAGCCCAATCAGCCC.